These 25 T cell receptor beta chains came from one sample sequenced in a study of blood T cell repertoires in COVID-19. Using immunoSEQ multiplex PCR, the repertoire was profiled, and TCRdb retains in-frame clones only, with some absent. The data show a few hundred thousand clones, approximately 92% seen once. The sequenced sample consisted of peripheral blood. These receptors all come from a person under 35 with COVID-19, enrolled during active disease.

The CDR3 loop reads CASSYSERNEKLFF. The CDR3 nucleotides are TGTGCCAGCAGTTACTCAGAGAGAAATGAAAAACTGTTTTTT. The gene calls are TRBV6-6 and TRBJ1-4, with D uncertain. The CDR3 sequence is 14 residues long. Germline CDR1 and CDR2: MNHNY and SVGAGI (reference sequence). V was clipped by 0 bases and J by 5 bases, with 7 bases between them.

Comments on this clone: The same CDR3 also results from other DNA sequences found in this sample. The CDR3 DNA sequence: TGTGCCAGCAGCGTAGTTGGCGGTTCCTACAATGAGCAGTTCTTC. This gives the protein CASSVVGGSYNEQFF. This chain links TRBV9 with TRBJ2-1; D gene ambiguous. Deletions cut 0 bases from V and 1 base from J, with 8 bases between. The CDR3 runs to 15 residues. CDR1 is SGDLS, CDR2 YYNGEE, per germline.

The CDR3 protein is CASSLEGQSEAFF. The CDR3, as DNA: TGTGCCAGCAGCTTAGAGGGACAGAGTGAAGCTTTCTTT. The V gene is TRBV11-3, the J gene TRBJ1-1, with TRBD1 matching 7 bases. This CDR3 has 13 residues. Germline-derived CDR1 and CDR2 are SGHNT and YENEEA. With 0 bases clipped from V and 7 bases from J, the junction kept 2 bases outside the gene matches.

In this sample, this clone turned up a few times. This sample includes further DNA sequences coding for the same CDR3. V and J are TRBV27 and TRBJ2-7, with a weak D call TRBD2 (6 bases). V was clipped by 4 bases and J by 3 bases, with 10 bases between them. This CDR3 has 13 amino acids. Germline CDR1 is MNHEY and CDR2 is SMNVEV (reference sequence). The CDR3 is CASSSGLFYEQYF. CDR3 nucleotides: TGTGCCAGCAGTTCGGGACTCTTCTACGAGCAGTACTTC.

CDR3 sequence reads: CASSDWRGGVYNEQFF. The CDR3, as DNA: TGTGCCAGCAGTGACTGGCGGGGGGGGGTTTACAATGAGCAGTTCTTC. The rearrangement joins TRBV6-1 to TRBJ2-1, with 9 bases matching TRBD2. After removal of 3 bases from V and 4 bases from J, the junction contained 7 bases not matched to a gene. Germline CDR1 MNHNS, CDR2 SASEGT. The CDR3 runs 16 residues.

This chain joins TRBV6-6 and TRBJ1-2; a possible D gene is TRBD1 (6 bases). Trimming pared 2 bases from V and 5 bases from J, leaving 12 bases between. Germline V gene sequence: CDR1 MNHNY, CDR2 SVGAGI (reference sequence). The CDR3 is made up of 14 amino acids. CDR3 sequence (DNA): TGTGCCAGCAGTTACGACAGGTGGGAATATGGCTACACCTTC. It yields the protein CASSYDRWEYGYTF.

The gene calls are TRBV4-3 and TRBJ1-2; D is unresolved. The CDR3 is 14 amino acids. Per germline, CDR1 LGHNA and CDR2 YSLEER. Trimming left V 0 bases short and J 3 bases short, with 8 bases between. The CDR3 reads CASSQDLAYYGYTF. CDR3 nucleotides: TGCGCCAGCAGCCAAGATTTGGCTTACTATGGCTACACCTTC.

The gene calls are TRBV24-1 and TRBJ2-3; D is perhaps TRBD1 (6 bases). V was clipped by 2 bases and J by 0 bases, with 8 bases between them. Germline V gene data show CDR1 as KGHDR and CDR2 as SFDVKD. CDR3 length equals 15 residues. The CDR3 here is CATSDSGQSTDTQYF. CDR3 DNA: TGTGCCACCAGTGATTCAGGACAGAGCACAGATACGCAGTATTTT.

The CDR3 region has the DNA TGTGCCAGTAGACGATCTTACGCGGAGACCCAGTACTTC. Amino acid sequence: CASRRSYAETQYF. J is TRBJ2-5 and V is TRBV19; no definite D call. The length of the CDR3 is 13 residues. Looked up from germline, CDR1 is LNHDA and CDR2 is SQIVND (reference sequence). Trimming stripped 6 bases from V and 5 bases from J, with 13 bases between.

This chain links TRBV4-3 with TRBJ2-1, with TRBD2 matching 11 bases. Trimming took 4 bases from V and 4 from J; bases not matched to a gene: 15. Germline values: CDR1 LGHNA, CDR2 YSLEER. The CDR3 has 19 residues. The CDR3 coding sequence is TGCGCCAGCAGCCGGGGACTAGCGGTGGAGTCGGGAGTTTACAATGAGCAGTTCTTC. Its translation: CASSRGLAVESGVYNEQFF.

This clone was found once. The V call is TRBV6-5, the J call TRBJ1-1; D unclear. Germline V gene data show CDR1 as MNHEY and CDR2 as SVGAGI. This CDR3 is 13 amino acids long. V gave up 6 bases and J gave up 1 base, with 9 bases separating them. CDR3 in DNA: TGTGCCAGCAGGCCAACTGAGAACACTGAAGCTTTCTTT. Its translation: CASRPTENTEAFF.

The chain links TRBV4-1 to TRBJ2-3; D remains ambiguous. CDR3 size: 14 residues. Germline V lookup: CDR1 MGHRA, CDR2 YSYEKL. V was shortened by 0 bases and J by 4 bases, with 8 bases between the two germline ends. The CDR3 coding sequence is TGCGCCAGCAGCCAAGATGGGCGCTCAGATACGCAGTATTTT. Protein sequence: CASSQDGRSDTQYF.

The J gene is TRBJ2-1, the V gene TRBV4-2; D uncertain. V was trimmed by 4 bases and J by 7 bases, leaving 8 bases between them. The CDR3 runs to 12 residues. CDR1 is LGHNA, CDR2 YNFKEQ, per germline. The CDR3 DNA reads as TGTGCCAGCAGCCGGAGTGGGAATGAGCAGTTCTTC. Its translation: CASSRSGNEQFF.

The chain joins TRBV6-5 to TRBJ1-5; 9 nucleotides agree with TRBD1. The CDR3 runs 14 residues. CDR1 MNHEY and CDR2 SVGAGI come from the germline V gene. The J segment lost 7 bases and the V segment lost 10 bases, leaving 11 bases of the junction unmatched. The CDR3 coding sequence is TGTGCCACACTTTACAGGGGGCTGGGACAGCCCCAGCATTTT. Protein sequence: CATLYRGLGQPQHF.

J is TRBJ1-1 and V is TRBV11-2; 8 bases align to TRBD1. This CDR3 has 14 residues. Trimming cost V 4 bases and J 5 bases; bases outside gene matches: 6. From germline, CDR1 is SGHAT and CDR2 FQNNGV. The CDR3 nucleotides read TGTGCCAGCAGCTGGGGGCAGGGGGCAACTGAAGCTTTCTTT. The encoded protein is CASSWGQGATEAFF.

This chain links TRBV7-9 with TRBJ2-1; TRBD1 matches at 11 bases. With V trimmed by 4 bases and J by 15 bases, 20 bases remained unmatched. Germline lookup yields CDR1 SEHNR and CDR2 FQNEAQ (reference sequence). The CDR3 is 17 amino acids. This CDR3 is CASSSLAAGTGGEGGFF. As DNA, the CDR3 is TGTGCCAGCAGCTCACTAGCGGCAGGGACAGGGGGGGAAGGTGGGTTCTTC.

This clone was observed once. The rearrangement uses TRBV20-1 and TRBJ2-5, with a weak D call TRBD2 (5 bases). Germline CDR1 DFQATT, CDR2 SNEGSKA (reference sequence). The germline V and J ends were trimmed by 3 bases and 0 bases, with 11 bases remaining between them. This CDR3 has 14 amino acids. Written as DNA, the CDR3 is TGCAGTGCTAGTATCCCGGGGTACCAAGAGACCCAGTACTTC. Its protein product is CSASIPGYQETQYF.

The CDR3 nucleotides are TGCGCCAGCAGCGGGGGACAGCAAGAGACCCAGTACTTC. Its translation: CASSGGQQETQYF. V and J are TRBV5-1 and TRBJ2-5; TRBD1 agrees at 7 bases. Trimming removed 4 bases from V and 2 bases from J; junction bases left unmatched: 2. The CDR3 contains 13 residues. Germline assignment: CDR1 SGHRS and CDR2 YFSETQ.

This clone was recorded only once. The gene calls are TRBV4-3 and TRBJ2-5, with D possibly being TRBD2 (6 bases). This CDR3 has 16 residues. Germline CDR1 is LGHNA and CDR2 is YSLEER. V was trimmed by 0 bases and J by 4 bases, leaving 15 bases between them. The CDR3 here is CASSQDLGLIGETQYF. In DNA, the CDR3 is TGCGCCAGCAGCCAAGATCTTGGACTAATAGGAGAGACCCAGTACTTC.

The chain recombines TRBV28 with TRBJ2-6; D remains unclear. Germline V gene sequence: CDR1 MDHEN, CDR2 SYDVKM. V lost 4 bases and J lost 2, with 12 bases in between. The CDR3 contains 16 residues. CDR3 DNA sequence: TGTGCCAGCAGTTACAACGGAGCTACTGGGGCCAACGTCCTGACTTTC. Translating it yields CASSYNGATGANVLTF.

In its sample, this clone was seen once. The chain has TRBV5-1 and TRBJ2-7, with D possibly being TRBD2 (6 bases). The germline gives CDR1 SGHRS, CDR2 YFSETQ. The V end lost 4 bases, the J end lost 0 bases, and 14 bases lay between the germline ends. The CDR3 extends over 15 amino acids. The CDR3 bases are TGCGCCAGCAGCCGGGACTCCACCGACTCCTACGAGCAGTACTTC. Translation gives CASSRDSTDSYEQYF.

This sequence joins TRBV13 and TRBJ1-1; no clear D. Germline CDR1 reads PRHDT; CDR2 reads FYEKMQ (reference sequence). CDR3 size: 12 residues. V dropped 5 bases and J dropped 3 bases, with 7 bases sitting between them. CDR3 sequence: CASSREYTEAFF. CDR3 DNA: TGTGCCAGCAGCCGCGAGTACACTGAAGCTTTCTTT.

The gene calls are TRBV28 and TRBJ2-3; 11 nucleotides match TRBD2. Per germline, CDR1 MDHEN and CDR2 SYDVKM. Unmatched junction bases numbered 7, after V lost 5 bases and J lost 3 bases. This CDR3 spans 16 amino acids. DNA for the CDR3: TGTGCCAGCAGTCCACCCCTAGCGGGAGGAACAGATACGCAGTATTTT. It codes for CASSPPLAGGTDTQYF. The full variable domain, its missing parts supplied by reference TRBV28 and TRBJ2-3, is DVKVTQSSRYLVKRTGEKVFLECVQDMDHENMFWYRQDPGLGLRLIYFSYDVKMKEKGDIPEGYSVSREKKERFSLILESASTNQTSMYLCASSPPLAGGTDTQYFGPGTRLTVL.

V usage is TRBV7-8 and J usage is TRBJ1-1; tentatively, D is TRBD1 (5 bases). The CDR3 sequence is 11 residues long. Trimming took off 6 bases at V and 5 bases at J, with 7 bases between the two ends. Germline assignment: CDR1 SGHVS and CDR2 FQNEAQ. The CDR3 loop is CASREGTEAFF. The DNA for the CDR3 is TGTGCCAGCAGGGAGGGGACTGAAGCTTTCTTT.

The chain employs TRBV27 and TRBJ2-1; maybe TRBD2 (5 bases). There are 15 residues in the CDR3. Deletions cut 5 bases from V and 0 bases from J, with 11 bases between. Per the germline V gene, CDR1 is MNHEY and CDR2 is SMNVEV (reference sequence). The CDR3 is CASSGYGGSYNEQFF. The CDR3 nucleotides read TGTGCCAGCAGTGGCTATGGAGGCTCCTACAATGAGCAGTTCTTC.